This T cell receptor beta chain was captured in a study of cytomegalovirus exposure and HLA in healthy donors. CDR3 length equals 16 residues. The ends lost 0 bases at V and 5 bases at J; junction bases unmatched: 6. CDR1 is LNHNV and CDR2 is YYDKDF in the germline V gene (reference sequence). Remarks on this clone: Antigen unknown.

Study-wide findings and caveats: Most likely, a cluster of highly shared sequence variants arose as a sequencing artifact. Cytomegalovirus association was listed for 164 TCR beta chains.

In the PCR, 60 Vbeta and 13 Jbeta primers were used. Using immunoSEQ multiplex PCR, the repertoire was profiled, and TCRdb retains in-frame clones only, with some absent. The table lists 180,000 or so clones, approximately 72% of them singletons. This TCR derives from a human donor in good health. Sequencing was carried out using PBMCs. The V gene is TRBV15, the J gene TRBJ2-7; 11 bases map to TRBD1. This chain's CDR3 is CATSRDRTGGSDEQYF. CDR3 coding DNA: TGTGCCACCAGCAGAGATCGGACAGGGGGCTCGGACGAGCAGTACTTC.